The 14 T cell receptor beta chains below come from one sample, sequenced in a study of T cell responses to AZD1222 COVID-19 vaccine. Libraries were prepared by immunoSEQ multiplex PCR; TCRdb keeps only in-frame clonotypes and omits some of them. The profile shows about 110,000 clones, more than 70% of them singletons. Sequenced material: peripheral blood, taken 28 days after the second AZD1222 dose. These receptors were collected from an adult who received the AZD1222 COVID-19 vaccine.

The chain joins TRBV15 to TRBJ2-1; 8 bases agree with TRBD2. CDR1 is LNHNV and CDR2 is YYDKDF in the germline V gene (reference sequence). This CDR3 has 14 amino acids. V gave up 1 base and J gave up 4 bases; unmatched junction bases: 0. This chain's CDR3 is CATSRAGGYNEQFF. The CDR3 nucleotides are TGTGCCACCAGCAGAGCGGGAGGGTACAATGAGCAGTTCTTC.

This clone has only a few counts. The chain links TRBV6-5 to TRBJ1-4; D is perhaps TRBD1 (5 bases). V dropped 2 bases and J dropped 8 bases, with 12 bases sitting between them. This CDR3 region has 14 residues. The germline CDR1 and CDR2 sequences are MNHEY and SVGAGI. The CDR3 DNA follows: TGTGCCAGCAGTTACGGCAGGGTTGGAGAAAAACTGTTTTTT. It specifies CASSYGRVGEKLFF.

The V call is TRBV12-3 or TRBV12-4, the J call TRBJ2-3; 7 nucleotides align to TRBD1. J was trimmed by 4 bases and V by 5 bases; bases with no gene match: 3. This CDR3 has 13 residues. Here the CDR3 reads CASSVDRSDTQYF. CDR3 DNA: TGTGCCAGCAGTGTGGACAGGTCAGATACGCAGTATTTT.

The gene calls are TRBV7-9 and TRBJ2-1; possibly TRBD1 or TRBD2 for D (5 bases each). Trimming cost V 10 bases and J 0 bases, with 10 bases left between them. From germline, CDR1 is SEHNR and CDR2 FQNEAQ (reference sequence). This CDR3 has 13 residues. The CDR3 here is CATEGSSYNEQFF. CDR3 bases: TGTGCCACCGAGGGGAGCTCCTACAATGAGCAGTTCTTC.

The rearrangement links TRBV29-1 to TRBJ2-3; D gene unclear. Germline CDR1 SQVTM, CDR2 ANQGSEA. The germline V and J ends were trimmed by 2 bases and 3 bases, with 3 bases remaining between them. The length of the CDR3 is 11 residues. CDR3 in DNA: TGCAGCGTTGAAAGGACAGATACGCAGTATTTT. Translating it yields CSVERTDTQYF.

Here the CDR3 reads CASSLRAGGLWEQYF. CDR3 DNA sequence: TGTGCCAGCAGTTTAAGGGCAGGGGGTTTATGGGAGCAGTACTTC. The chain combines TRBV28 with TRBJ2-7; 7 positions match TRBD1. CDR1 and CDR2 (germline): MDHEN, SYDVKM. The CDR3 has 15 amino acids. Trimming at V came to 2 bases and at J to 7 bases, leaving 11 bases not matched to a gene.

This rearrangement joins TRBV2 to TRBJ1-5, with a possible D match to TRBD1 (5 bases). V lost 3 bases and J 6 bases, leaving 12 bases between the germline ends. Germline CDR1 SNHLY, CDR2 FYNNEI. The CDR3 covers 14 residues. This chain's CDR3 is CASSDGGGSQPQHF. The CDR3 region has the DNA TGTGCCAGCAGTGATGGTGGGGGGAGTCAGCCCCAGCATTTT. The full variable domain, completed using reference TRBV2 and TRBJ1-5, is EPEVTQTPSHQVTQMGQEVILRCVPISNHLYFYWYRQILGQKVEFLVSFYNNEISEKSEIFDDQFSVERPDGSNFTLKIRSTKLEDSAMYFCASSDGGGSQPQHFGDGTRLSIL.

In nucleotides, the CDR3 is TGTGCCAGCAGCGCAAGCGCGAGTGTGGAGACCCAGTACTTC. Its translation: CASSASASVETQYF. The rearrangement uses TRBV7-6 and TRBJ2-5; D remains ambiguous. Germline loops: CDR1 SGHVS, CDR2 FNYEAQ. Trimming removed 5 bases from V and 5 bases from J, with 15 bases in between. This CDR3 region has 14 residues. Supplemented by reference TRBV7-6 and TRBJ2-5, the full variable domain reads GAGVSQSPRYKVTKRGQDVALRCDPISGHVSLYWYRQALGQGPEFLTYFNYEAQQDKSGLPNDRFSAERPEGSISTLTIQRTEQRDSAMYRCASSASASVETQYFGPGTRLLVL.

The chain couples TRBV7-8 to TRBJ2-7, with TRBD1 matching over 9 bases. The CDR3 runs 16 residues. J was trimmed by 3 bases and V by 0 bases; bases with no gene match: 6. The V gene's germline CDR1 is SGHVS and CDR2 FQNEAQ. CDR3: CASSLARTGEVYEQYF. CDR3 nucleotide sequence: TGTGCCAGCAGCTTAGCGAGGACAGGGGAAGTCTACGAGCAGTACTTC.

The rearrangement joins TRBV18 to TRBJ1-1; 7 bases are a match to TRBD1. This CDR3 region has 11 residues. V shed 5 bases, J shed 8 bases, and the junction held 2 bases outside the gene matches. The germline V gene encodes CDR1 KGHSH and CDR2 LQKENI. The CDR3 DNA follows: TGTGCCAGCTCAGGGGACAGAGAAGCTTTCTTT. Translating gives CASSGDREAFF.

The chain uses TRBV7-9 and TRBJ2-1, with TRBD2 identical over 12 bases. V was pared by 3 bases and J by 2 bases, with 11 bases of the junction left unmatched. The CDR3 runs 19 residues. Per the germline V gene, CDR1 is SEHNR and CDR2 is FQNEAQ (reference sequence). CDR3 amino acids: CASSLRGLAGFSAYNEQFF. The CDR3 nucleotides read TGTGCCAGCAGCTTGCGAGGACTAGCGGGATTCAGCGCCTACAATGAGCAGTTCTTC.

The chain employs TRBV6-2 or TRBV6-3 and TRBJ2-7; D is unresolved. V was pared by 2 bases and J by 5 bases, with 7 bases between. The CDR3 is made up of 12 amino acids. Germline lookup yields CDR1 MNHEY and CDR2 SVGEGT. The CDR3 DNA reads TGTGCCAGCAGTTACACAGAAAACGAGCAGTACTTC. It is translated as CASSYTENEQYF.

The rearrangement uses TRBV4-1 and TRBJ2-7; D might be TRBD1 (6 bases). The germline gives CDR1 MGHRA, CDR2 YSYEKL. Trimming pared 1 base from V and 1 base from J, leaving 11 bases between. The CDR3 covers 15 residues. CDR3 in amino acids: CASSQGAGESYEQYF. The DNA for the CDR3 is TGCGCCAGCAGCCAAGGGGCAGGGGAGTCCTACGAGCAGTACTTC.

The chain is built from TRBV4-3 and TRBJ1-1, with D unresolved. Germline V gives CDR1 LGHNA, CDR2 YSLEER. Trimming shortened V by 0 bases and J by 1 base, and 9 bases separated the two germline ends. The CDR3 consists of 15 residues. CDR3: CASSQEIGRNTEAFF. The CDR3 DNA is TGCGCCAGCAGCCAAGAGATTGGCAGGAACACTGAAGCTTTCTTT.